The 4 T cell receptor beta chains listed next were all sequenced from one sample in a study of T cell clonality in common variable immunodeficiency. Study-wide points: In common variable immunodeficiency, TCR beta chains reportedly carried fewer deletions and N-nucleotide insertions.

Generated by immunoSEQ multiplex PCR, the TCRdb table keeps only in-frame clones and is missing some. The repertoire shows around 19,000 clones, none seen only once; the top ten take roughly 6.6%. No antigens are known for them. Sequencing was done on a sample of peripheral blood mononuclear cells. These receptors came from a human donor with common variable immunodeficiency.

This clone was seen repeatedly, ten times or more. The read comes to an end 3 residues before the CDR3 does, leaving the germline J gene to fill in the end. The chain joins TRBV30 to TRBJ1-1, with a tentative D call TRBD1 (6 bases). CDR1 and CDR2 (germline): GTSNPN, SVGIG (reference sequence). This CDR3 comprises 14 residues. The V end was cut by 8 bases, the J end by 1 base, with 17 bases between. The CDR3: CAGEGRGRNTEAFF. The part of the CDR3 DNA that was read is TGTGCCGGGGAGGGCAGGGGAAGGAACACTGAA.

As for this clone: From the germline J gene comes the end of the CDR3, since the read stops 3 residues before it. The rearrangement uses TRBV2 and TRBJ2-3; 10 nucleotides agree with TRBD1. The CDR3 spans 15 residues. Losses at the gene ends were 4 bases for V and 2 bases for J; bases not matched to a gene: 3. Germline CDR1 and CDR2: SNHLY and FYNNEI. CDR3 residues: CASSGDRGYTDTQYF. The sequenced CDR3 bases are TGTGCCAGCAGTGGGGACAGGGGCTACACAGATACG.

As concerns this clone: The DNA ends 3 residues before the CDR3 does, and the rest of the CDR3 is filled in from the germline J gene. The chain has TRBV7-9 and TRBJ1-1, with D perhaps TRBD1 (5 bases). Germline V lookup: CDR1 SEHNR, CDR2 FQNEAQ (reference sequence). The CDR3 loop spans 14 amino acids. V was cut by 4 bases and J by 5 bases, with 14 bases left in between. CDR3 region: CASSSPARGTEAFF. The CDR3 DNA, read in part, is TGTGCCAGCAGCTCGCCGGCCCGGGGGACTGAA.

In the case of this clone: Coverage ceases 3 residues before the CDR3 finishes, and the germline J gene fills in the end. The chain is built from TRBV7-9 and TRBJ2-7; TRBD1 aligns across 7 bases. Trimming cost V 5 bases and J 3 bases; bases outside gene matches: 7. The CDR3 is 14 amino acids. CDR1 is SEHNR, CDR2 FQNEAQ, per germline (reference sequence). The CDR3 sequence: CASSLGTAYYEQYF. Incomplete CDR3 DNA: TGTGCCAGCAGCCTAGGGACAGCCTACTACGAG.